A selection of T cell receptor beta chains follows, all from one sample in a study of blood T cell repertoires in COVID-19. Assay used: immunoSEQ multiplex PCR; TCRdb lists only in-frame clones, some missing. The sample has about 70,000 clones, over 85% seen once. Sequenced material: peripheral blood. These receptor sequences come from a man in his fifties or sixties with acute or convalescent COVID-19. The conserved cysteine and the conserved F or W are not part of the CDR3 here.

V	J	CDR3
TRBV6-5	TRBJ2-6	ATRRPSGANVLT
TRBV19	TRBJ1-1	ASSETFNTEAF
TRBV4-1	TRBJ1-5	ASSQEETGPQH
TRBV9	TRBJ2-3	ASSVDRSGVHTDTQY
TRBV6-2/TRBV6-3	TRBJ1-2	ASSQGFYGYT
TRBV7-8	TRBJ1-6	ASSLGGTSSYNSPLH
TRBV11-2	TRBJ1-6	ASSLPPGQLGSPLH
TRBV3-1/TRBV3-2	TRBJ1-3	ASSPQGSGNTIY
TRBV3-1/TRBV3-2	TRBJ2-1	ASSPNSLAGQF
TRBV15	TRBJ1-1	ATSSYSLNTEAF
TRBV5-1	TRBJ2-5	ASSLGAGGSETQY
TRBV19	TRBJ1-3	ASSPRDSGNTIY
TRBV30	TRBJ2-2	AWRISGTGELF
TRBV7-3	TRBJ1-2	ASSLSGDRARGYGYT
TRBV24-1	TRBJ2-3	ATSDPSLAGNQGNTQY
TRBV5-6	TRBJ1-3	ASTSGSGGSSSGNTIY
TRBV11-2	TRBJ1-5	ASSLEAGSNQPQH
TRBV6-5	TRBJ1-2	ASRLTGGYGYT
TRBV7-2	TRBJ1-2	ASTSGGPGGAGYT
TRBV28	TRBJ2-1	ASSPFAAHNEQF
TRBV27	TRBJ2-2	ASSPRGGAGELF
TRBV7-2	TRBJ1-1	ASSYDIRTEAF
TRBV19	TRBJ1-1	ASSNRDRGNREAF
TRBV24-1	TRBJ1-5	ATSDSQGVNQPQH
TRBV28	TRBJ1-2	ASSLGGGGGYGYT
TRBV27	TRBJ2-2	ASSLVLAGSGELF
TRBV2	TRBJ2-5	ASSESNLGAEETQY
TRBV7-3	TRBJ2-3	ASSGRGGAGDTQY
TRBV2	TRBJ1-2	ASSEGRDYGYT
TRBV2	TRBJ2-3	ASSVLSGDTQY
TRBV7-3	TRBJ1-1	ASSSRQLNTEAF
TRBV28	TRBJ2-7	ASCLGGREVYEQY
TRBV10-3	TRBJ1-4	AISATGEGEKLF
TRBV7-2	TRBJ2-1	ASSSRGQRYNEQF
TRBV7-9	TRBJ2-1	ASSLLGRVRDRDEQF
TRBV11-2	TRBJ2-5	ASSLRRETQY
TRBV27	TRBJ2-6	ASSLWGPGANVLT
TRBV18	TRBJ2-2	ASSLLPGTGELF
TRBV5-1	TRBJ2-2	ASSSGGRSAGELF
TRBV28	TRBJ1-2	ASSWGQDYGYT
TRBV2	TRBJ1-3	ASNGAGNTIY
TRBV11-3	TRBJ1-2	ASSSGPTGLGGYT
TRBV3-1/TRBV3-2	TRBJ2-1	ASSQRGQTNEQF
TRBV7-8	TRBJ2-7	ASSLGAPYEQY
TRBV6-5	TRBJ1-4	ASSRPGQNEKLF
TRBV4-1	TRBJ2-3	ASSQERGGGTDTQY
TRBV5-1	TRBJ2-5	ASSSGWGGEAETQY
TRBV6-5	TRBJ2-3	ASSYLARVRLVTQY
TRBV20-1	TRBJ2-2	SASQGNTGELF
TRBV9	TRBJ2-3	ASSVVAGRGDTQY
TRBV5-4	TRBJ2-3	ASSRTSGGTDTQY
TRBV7-8	TRBJ1-1	ASSSEQGRTEAF